This is a list of T cell receptor beta chains from one sample in a study of CD8 T cells in Susac syndrome. TCRdb reanalysed the immunoSEQ multiplex PCR reads using MiXCR and keeps one entry per CDR3 protein. In the table there are about 300,000 distinct CDR3 sequences, about 85% of which are singletons. Sequenced material: CD8+ T cells from PBMCs. The receptor set was obtained from a human donor with multiple sclerosis. CDR3s include the opening cysteine and the closing phenylalanine or tryptophan. D genes are given only for firm matches. Clone size is given for some rows only: seen once, a few or many times, or a class if the clone is expanded.

TRBV12-5	.	TRBJ2-2	.	TGTGCTAGTGGTTTGGATTTCGGGGCGGAAGAGAACACCGGGGAGCTGTTTTTT	CASGLDFGAEENTGELFF
TRBV9	.	TRBJ2-1	.	TGTGCCAGCAGCGAACCTGGACCCTACAATGAGCAGTTCTTC	CASSEPGPYNEQFF
TRBV29-1	.	TRBJ2-5	.	TGCAGCGTTGAAGATCAAAAGGGGCGGTACCAAGAGACCCAGTACTTC	CSVEDQKGRYQETQYF
TRBV5-4	.	TRBJ1-2	TRBD1	TGTGCCAGCAGCCCAGACAGGGAATCGGGGTATGGCTACACCTTC	CASSPDRESGYGYTF
TRBV7-9	.	TRBJ2-3	.	TGTGCCAGCAGCTTCGAACGCTTGAGAGGCGGCACAGATACGCAGTATTTT	CASSFERLRGGTDTQYF
TRBV6-5	once	TRBJ1-6	.	TGTGCCAGCAGTTACAATCAGGATAATTCACCCCTCCACTTT	CASSYNQDNSPLHF
TRBV11-3	.	TRBJ2-1	TRBD2	TGTGCCAGCAGCCGGGACTTGAGCGGGGGATACAATGAGCAGTTCTTC	CASSRDLSGGYNEQFF
TRBV5-1	.	TRBJ2-2	TRBD2	TGCGCCAGCAGCTTGGGACTAGCGGGAGAAACCGGGGAGCTGTTTTTT	CASSLGLAGETGELFF
TRBV7-9	.	TRBJ2-7	TRBD1	TGTGCCAGCAGCGACGACAGGGAAACAGCCTACGAGCAGTACTTC	CASSDDRETAYEQYF
TRBV7-3	.	TRBJ2-1	.	TGTGCCACCTTAGCGGAGTACAATGAGCAGTTCTTC	CATLAEYNEQFF